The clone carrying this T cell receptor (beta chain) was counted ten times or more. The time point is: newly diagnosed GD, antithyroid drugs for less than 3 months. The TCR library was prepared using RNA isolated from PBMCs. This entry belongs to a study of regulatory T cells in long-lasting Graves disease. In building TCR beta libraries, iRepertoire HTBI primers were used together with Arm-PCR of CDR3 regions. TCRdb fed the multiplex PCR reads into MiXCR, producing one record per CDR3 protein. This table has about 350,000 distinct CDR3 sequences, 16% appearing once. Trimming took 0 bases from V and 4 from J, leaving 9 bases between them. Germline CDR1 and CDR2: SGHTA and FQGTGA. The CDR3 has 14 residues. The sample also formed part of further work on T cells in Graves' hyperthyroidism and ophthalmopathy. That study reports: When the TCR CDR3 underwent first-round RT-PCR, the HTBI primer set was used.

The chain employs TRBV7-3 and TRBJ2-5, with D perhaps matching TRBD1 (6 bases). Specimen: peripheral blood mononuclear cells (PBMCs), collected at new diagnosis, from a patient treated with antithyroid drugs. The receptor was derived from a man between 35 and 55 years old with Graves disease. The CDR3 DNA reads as TGTGCCAGCAGCTTAACGGGGGCGCGAGAGACCCAGTACTTC. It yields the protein CASSLTGARETQYF.